Below are 6 T cell receptor beta chains sequenced from a single sample in a study of shared clonotypes between healthy human individuals. The naive CD8 fraction comprised CD45RO-negative cells positively selected for CCR7 and excluded terminally differentiated effector memory CD45RA+ cells. Measured with immunoSEQ multiplex PCR; TCRdb has only the in-frame clones, and not every one. The table lists some 630,000 clones, around 96% of them singletons. Sequencing was carried out using naive CD8+ T cells sorted from blood. These receptors originate from a woman aged 25 to 39 in good health.

The genes are TRBV19 and TRBJ2-1; tentative D call: TRBD2 (5 bases). The V and J ends lost 3 bases and 8 bases respectively, with 23 bases between them. The CDR3 length is 17 residues. CDR1 and CDR2 (germline): LNHDA, SQIVND (reference sequence). CDR3 coding DNA: TGTGCCAGTAGTATTGCTCCGGGGTCCGCTGGGGTCTATGAGCAGTTCTTC. This sequence encodes CASSIAPGSAGVYEQFF.

This clone has a single count. CDR3 DNA sequence: TGTGCCAGCAGCCAAGGGGTGGAAGCTTTCTTT. This sequence encodes CASSQGVEAFF. The chain recombines TRBV14 with TRBJ1-1; D is ambiguous. The germline V gene encodes CDR1 SGHDN and CDR2 FVKESK. The CDR3 covers 11 residues. Between the trimmed V and J ends, which lost 1 base and 8 bases, there was a span of 5 bases.

This clone was detected only once. V gene TRBV4-1 combines with J gene TRBJ2-7; TRBD2 matches at 9 bases. The germline gives CDR1 MGHRA, CDR2 YSYEKL. Trimming cost V 1 base and J 6 bases; bases outside gene matches: 10. CDR3 length: 16 residues. The CDR3 sequence: CASSQVVAGGPSEQYF. The CDR3 coding sequence is TGCGCCAGCAGCCAAGTAGTCGCGGGAGGGCCGTCCGAGCAGTACTTC.

Only one count was recorded for this clone. The rearrangement uses TRBV15 and TRBJ2-5, with D possibly TRBD2 on 6 matching bases. V dropped 3 bases and J dropped 5 bases, with 22 bases sitting between them. This CDR3 has 17 amino acids. The germline V gene has CDR1 LNHNV and CDR2 YYDKDF (reference sequence). The CDR3 loop is CATSRMPPPGGYETQYF. CDR3 nucleotides: TGTGCCACCAGCAGGATGCCGCCCCCTGGAGGGTACGAGACCCAGTACTTC.

The genes are TRBV7-9 and TRBJ1-2; weak D call: TRBD1 (5 bases). This CDR3 contains 13 residues. The V and J ends lost 5 bases and 5 bases respectively, with 12 bases between them. Germline V CDR1 and CDR2: SEHNR, FQNEAQ (reference sequence). This chain's CDR3 is CASSPFDSYGYTF. For the CDR3, the DNA is TGTGCCAGCAGCCCATTCGACAGTTATGGCTACACCTTC.

The gene calls are TRBV29-1 and TRBJ2-3; maybe TRBD1 (5 bases). CDR3 length: 14 residues. Germline V gene lookup returns CDR1 SQVTM and CDR2 ANQGSEA. V shed 6 bases and J shed 2 bases, with 15 bases lying between them. This chain's CDR3 is CSVEKGAYTDTQYF. The CDR3 nucleotides are TGCAGCGTCGAAAAAGGGGCCTACACAGATACGCAGTATTTT.